This T cell receptor beta chain was recorded in a study of cytomegalovirus exposure and HLA in healthy donors. V was clipped by 7 bases and J by 5 bases; unmatched bases: 7. Looked up from germline, CDR1 is ENHRY and CDR2 is SYGVKD. The CDR3 is 15 residues long. PCR primers comprised 60 Vbeta and 13 Jbeta primers. The method was immunoSEQ multiplex PCR; TCRdb's version includes in-frame clones alone and lacks a portion of them. Here the sample spans more than 40,000 clones, 45% to 60% being singletons. The receptor comes from a man aged 55-75 years in good health and CMV-seronegative. Input material: PBMCs. The chain combines TRBV10-3 with TRBJ2-2, with 10 bases matching TRBD2. CDR3 sequence (DNA): TGTGCCATCAACCCTAGCGGGAGAGGGACCGGGGAGCTGTTTTTT. Its translation: CAINPSGRGTGELFF.